A selection of T cell receptor beta chains follows, all from one sample in a study of CD8 T cells in ankylosing spondylitis. TCRdb re-analysed the 5' RACE reads in MiXCR, keeping a single row per CDR3 protein. The sample has 230,000 or so distinct CDR3 sequences; 20% to 30% are singletons. The sample taken for sequencing was blood, either unsorted or a sorted T cell fraction (not recorded which). Receptor source: a male donor with ankylosing spondylitis or in good health (not recorded which). Both conserved end residues are part of each CDR3. The order of the fields is J gene, D gene, V gene, clone size, CDR3 protein, CDR3 DNA. The D gene is left open where the match is weak. Rows give clone size only sometimes, using once, few, many, or a class for an expanded clone.

J: TRBJ2-1; D: TRBD1; V: TRBV20-1; size: NA; CDR3: CSARAGQGSLYNEQFF; DNA: TGCAGTGCTAGAGCTGGACAGGGGTCTTTATACAATGAGCAGTTCTTC
J: TRBJ2-5; D: NA; V: TRBV20-1; size: many; CDR3: CSARGWGARTQYF; DNA: TGCAGTGCTAGGGGTTGGGGGGCTAGGACCCAGTACTTC
J: TRBJ2-5; D: TRBD1; V: TRBV6-1; size: NA; CDR3: CASRGPGTQGEETQYF; DNA: TGTGCCAGCAGAGGACCCGGGACCCAGGGGGAAGAGACCCAGTACTTC
J: TRBJ2-5; D: NA; V: TRBV20-1; size: few; CDR3: CSAGGGPQETQYF; DNA: TGCAGTGCTGGCGGGGGCCCCCAAGAGACCCAGTACTTC
J: TRBJ2-3; D: NA; V: TRBV2; size: few; CDR3: CATSGSKTSTDTQYF; DNA: TGTGCCACATCGGGGAGCAAAACCAGCACAGATACGCAGTATTTT
J: TRBJ2-7; D: NA; V: TRBV11-2; size: many; CDR3: CASSKRQGYEQYF; DNA: TGTGCCAGCAGCAAGCGGCAGGGCTACGAGCAGTACTTC
J: TRBJ2-5; D: TRBD1; V: TRBV20-1; size: NA; CDR3: CSAREVGGQGDCYF; DNA: TGCAGTGCTAGAGAGGTGGGCGGACAGGGGGATTGTTACTTC
J: TRBJ2-3; D: NA; V: TRBV12-3/TRBV12-4; size: NA; CDR3: CASKSRLVPQYF; DNA: TGTGCCAGCAAGTCCCGACTAGTACCGCAGTATTTT
J: TRBJ1-6; D: NA; V: TRBV12-3/TRBV12-4; size: NA; CDR3: CASTLGMWNSPLHF; DNA: TGTGCCAGCACCTTGGGGATGTGGAATTCACCCCTCCACTTT
J: TRBJ2-5; D: NA; V: TRBV7-9; size: NA; CDR3: CASSFPIPGTQYF; DNA: TGTGCCAGCAGCTTTCCTATCCCAGGGACCCAGTACTTC
J: TRBJ2-7; D: NA; V: TRBV20-1; size: few; CDR3: CSAGMSGGGPYEQYF; DNA: TGCAGTGCGGGTATGTCAGGGGGAGGACCCTACGAGCAGTACTTC
J: TRBJ1-6; D: NA; V: TRBV12-3/TRBV12-4; size: few; CDR3: CASSYRIQSNSPLHF; DNA: TGTGCCAGCAGCTACAGGATTCAGTCTAATTCACCCCTCCACTTT
J: TRBJ2-1; D: TRBD1; V: TRBV7-2; size: many; CDR3: CASSLGGQVTNNEQFF; DNA: TGTGCCAGCAGCTTAGGGGGACAGGTCACGAACAATGAGCAGTTCTTC
J: TRBJ2-3; D: TRBD1; V: TRBV29-1; size: NA; CDR3: CSVGLGQSDTQYF; DNA: TGCAGCGTGGGGTTGGGACAGTCAGATACGCAGTATTTT
J: TRBJ2-1; D: NA; V: TRBV12-3/TRBV12-4; size: NA; CDR3: CASSPRGTYFYNEQFF; DNA: TGTGCCAGCAGTCCGCGAGGGACATACTTTTACAATGAGCAGTTCTTC
J: TRBJ1-1; D: NA; V: TRBV5-1; size: many; CDR3: CASSLTLNTEAFF; DNA: TGCGCCAGCAGCTTAACCCTGAACACTGAAGCTTTCTTT
J: TRBJ2-3; D: NA; V: TRBV12-3/TRBV12-4; size: NA; CDR3: CASSPSRSDTQYF; DNA: TGTGCCAGCAGTCCGTCTAGATCCGATACGCAGTATTTT
J: TRBJ1-5; D: TRBD1; V: TRBV20-1; size: many; CDR3: CSARDGTGARAQHF; DNA: TGCAGTGCTAGAGATGGGACAGGGGCAAGGGCCCAGCATTTT
J: TRBJ2-7; D: NA; V: TRBV27; size: many; CDR3: CASRGISYEQYF; DNA: TGTGCCAGCAGGGGAATCTCCTACGAGCAGTACTTC
J: TRBJ2-3; D: NA; V: TRBV7-6; size: few; CDR3: CASSLAYGTDTQYF; DNA: TGTGCCAGCAGCTTAGCTTACGGTACAGATACGCAGTATTTT
J: TRBJ2-7; D: TRBD2; V: TRBV20-1; size: many; CDR3: CSARASGDYEQYF; DNA: TGCAGTGCTAGGGCTAGCGGGGATTACGAGCAGTACTTC
J: TRBJ2-3; D: NA; V: TRBV15; size: NA; CDR3: CATSREGGSADTQYF; DNA: TGTGCCACCAGCAGAGAAGGAGGGTCGGCAGATACGCAGTATTTT
J: TRBJ2-3; D: NA; V: TRBV20-1; size: NA; CDR3: CSAPRGDSTDTQYF; DNA: TGCAGTGCCCCGAGAGGGGATAGCACAGATACGCAGTATTTT
J: TRBJ1-3; D: NA; V: TRBV9; size: NA; CDR3: CASSPGGEKNTIYF; DNA: TGTGCCAGCAGCCCGGGCGGGGAGAAAAACACCATATATTTT
J: TRBJ2-1; D: NA; V: TRBV20-1; size: many; CDR3: CSARNIDLRGGGSYNEQFF; DNA: TGCAGTGCTAGGAACATCGACCTTCGGGGAGGAGGATCCTACAATGAGCAGTTCTTC
J: TRBJ1-2; D: NA; V: TRBV20-1; size: few; CDR3: CSRQGFNYGYTF; DNA: TGCAGTCGCCAAGGCTTTAACTATGGCTACACCTTC
J: TRBJ1-1; D: NA; V: TRBV20-1; size: many; CDR3: CSARELNTEAFF; DNA: TGCAGTGCTAGAGAACTTAACACTGAAGCTTTCTTT
J: TRBJ2-2; D: TRBD1; V: TRBV24-1; size: NA; CDR3: CATTATGFGELFF; DNA: TGTGCCACAACCGCGACAGGGTTCGGGGAGCTGTTTTTT
J: TRBJ2-1; D: TRBD1; V: TRBV11-2; size: NA; CDR3: CASSSQDRGRHNEQFF; DNA: TGTGCCAGCAGCTCGCAGGACAGGGGTCGCCACAATGAGCAGTTCTTC
J: TRBJ2-7; D: TRBD2; V: TRBV20-1; size: many; CDR3: CSARVPGGHEQYF; DNA: TGCAGTGCTAGAGTACCGGGGGGACACGAGCAGTACTTC
J: TRBJ1-1; D: NA; V: TRBV20-1; size: many; CDR3: CSASLVRLNTEAFF; DNA: TGCAGTGCTAGTCTGGTCAGGTTGAACACTGAAGCTTTCTTT
J: TRBJ2-2; D: NA; V: TRBV5-1; size: many; CDR3: CASTESIHTGELFF; DNA: TGCGCCAGCACCGAATCGATACACACCGGGGAGCTGTTTTTT
J: TRBJ1-4; D: NA; V: TRBV6-5; size: few; CDR3: CASSYSGAGEKLFF; DNA: TGTGCCAGCAGTTACTCGGGTGCCGGTGAAAAACTGTTTTTT
J: TRBJ2-1; D: NA; V: TRBV6-5; size: NA; CDR3: CASRTTGQQFF; DNA: TGTGCCAGCAGGACGACAGGTCAGCAGTTCTTC
J: TRBJ1-2; D: NA; V: TRBV3-1; size: many; CDR3: CASSQDSQMNYGYTF; DNA: TGTGCCAGCAGCCAAGATTCACAGATGAACTATGGCTACACCTTC
J: TRBJ2-7; D: NA; V: TRBV28; size: NA; CDR3: CASSFGRVTYEQYF; DNA: TGTGCCAGCAGTTTTGGTAGGGTAACCTACGAGCAGTACTTC
J: TRBJ2-6; D: NA; V: TRBV9; size: NA; CDR3: CASSVGGQGANVLTF; DNA: TGTGCCAGCAGCGTAGGGGGCCAGGGAGCCAACGTCCTGACTTTC
J: TRBJ2-1; D: NA; V: TRBV12-3/TRBV12-4; size: NA; CDR3: CASSLATFTSYNEQFF; DNA: TGTGCCAGCAGTTTAGCGACTTTTACCTCCTACAATGAGCAGTTCTTC
J: TRBJ2-7; D: NA; V: TRBV2; size: many; CDR3: CASSEELTGRGYEQYF; DNA: TGTGCCAGCAGTGAAGAGCTGACAGGGAGGGGATACGAGCAGTACTTC
J: TRBJ2-1; D: TRBD2; V: TRBV3-1; size: many; CDR3: CASSQVGGTGEQFF; DNA: TGTGCCAGCAGCCAAGTGGGGGGGACCGGCGAGCAGTTCTTC
J: TRBJ2-2; D: NA; V: TRBV20-1; size: NA; CDR3: CSARGSGSIGTGELFF; DNA: TGCAGTGCTAGAGGTTCTGGGTCGATAGGCACCGGGGAGCTGTTTTTT
J: TRBJ2-3; D: TRBD2; V: TRBV20-1; size: NA; CDR3: CSAEPPSGTTDTQYF; DNA: TGCAGTGCTGAGCCGCCTAGCGGTACCACAGATACGCAGTATTTT
J: TRBJ1-5; D: NA; V: TRBV20-1; size: few; CDR3: CSAGGKKNQPQHF; DNA: TGCAGTGCCGGTGGGAAAAAAAATCAGCCCCAGCATTTT
J: TRBJ2-5; D: NA; V: TRBV3-1; size: few; CDR3: CASSQEMAGRGETQYF; DNA: TGTGCCAGCAGCCAAGAAATGGCTGGGCGTGGGGAGACCCAGTACTTC
J: TRBJ1-6; D: NA; V: TRBV20-1; size: many; CDR3: CSARSRANSPLHF; DNA: TGCAGTGCTAGGTCCAGGGCTAATTCACCCCTCCACTTT
J: TRBJ2-1; D: TRBD1; V: TRBV18; size: NA; CDR3: CASSPLSQGAVEQFF; DNA: TGTGCCAGCTCACCACTGAGCCAGGGGGCAGTTGAGCAGTTCTTC
J: TRBJ2-1; D: TRBD1; V: TRBV11-2; size: few; CDR3: CASSGDRHNEQFF; DNA: TGTGCCAGCAGCGGGGACAGACACAATGAGCAGTTCTTC
J: TRBJ2-3; D: TRBD2; V: TRBV5-1; size: many; CDR3: CASRAGGPEDTQYF; DNA: TGCGCCAGCAGAGCGGGGGGGCCTGAAGATACGCAGTATTTT